Sequencing of this T cell receptor (beta chain) was carried out in a study of T cells after yellow fever vaccination. TCRdb reanalysed the 5' RACE reads using MiXCR and keeps one entry per CDR3 protein. The table records 280,000 or so distinct CDR3 sequences, approximately 10% of them present only once. This clonotype has just a few counts. Its antigen is currently unknown. V was clipped by 7 bases and J by 5 bases, with 19 bases between them. CDR3 size: 15 residues. CDR1 is SNHLY, CDR2 FYNNEI, per germline. Study outcomes and limitations: A secondary response was less intense yet reached its peak sooner, at day 5 versus 15. CD4 and CD8 compartments shared a small share of clonotypes.

This receptor was obtained from a man aged 18-30 years who received the YFV17D yellow fever vaccine. The sample here was CD4+ T cells sorted from PBMCs, taken 5 days after the yellow fever booster vaccination. V gene TRBV2 combines with J gene TRBJ2-3; D remains unclear. CDR3 DNA sequence: TGTGCCAGCAACTCCCAGTCGAGTCGGAGAGATACGCAGTATTTT. Translation gives CASNSQSSRRDTQYF.